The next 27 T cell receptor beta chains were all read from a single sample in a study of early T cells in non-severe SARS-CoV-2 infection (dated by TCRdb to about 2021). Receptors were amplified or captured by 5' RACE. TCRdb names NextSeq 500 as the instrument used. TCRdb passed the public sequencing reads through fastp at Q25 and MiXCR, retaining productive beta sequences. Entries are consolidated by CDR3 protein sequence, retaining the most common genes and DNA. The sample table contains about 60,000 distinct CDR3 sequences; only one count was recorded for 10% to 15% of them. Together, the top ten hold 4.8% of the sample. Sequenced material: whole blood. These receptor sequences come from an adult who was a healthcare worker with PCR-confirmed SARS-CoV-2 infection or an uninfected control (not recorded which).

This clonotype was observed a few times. Written as DNA, the CDR3 is TGTGCCAGCACACAGGGGGCGATCGAGCAGTACTTC. Its translation: CASTQGAIEQYF. V is TRBV7-2 and J is TRBJ2-7, with TRBD1 matching over 9 bases. The V and J ends lost 7 bases and 6 bases, in that order; junction bases with no gene match: 4. The CDR3 consists of 12 residues. Per germline, CDR1 SGHTA and CDR2 FQGNSA.

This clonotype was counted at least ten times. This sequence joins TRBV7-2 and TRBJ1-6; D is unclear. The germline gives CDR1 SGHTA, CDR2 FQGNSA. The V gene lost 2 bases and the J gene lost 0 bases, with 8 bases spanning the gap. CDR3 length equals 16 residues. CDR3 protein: CASSLILSSYNSPLHF. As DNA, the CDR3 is TGTGCCAGCAGCTTAATCTTGAGCTCCTATAATTCACCCCTCCACTTT.

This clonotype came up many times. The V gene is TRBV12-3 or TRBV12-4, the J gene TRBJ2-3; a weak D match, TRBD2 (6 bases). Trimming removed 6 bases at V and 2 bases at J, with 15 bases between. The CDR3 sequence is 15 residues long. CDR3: CASRASSVTTDTQYF. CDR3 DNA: TGTGCCAGCAGAGCCTCTAGCGTAACCACAGATACGCAGTATTTT.

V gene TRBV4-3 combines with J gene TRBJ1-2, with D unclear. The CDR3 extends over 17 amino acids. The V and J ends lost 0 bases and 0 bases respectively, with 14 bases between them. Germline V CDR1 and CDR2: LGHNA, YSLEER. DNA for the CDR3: TGCGCCAGCAGCCAAGATGCAACAGCCCTTACTAACTATGGCTACACCTTC. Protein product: CASSQDATALTNYGYTF.

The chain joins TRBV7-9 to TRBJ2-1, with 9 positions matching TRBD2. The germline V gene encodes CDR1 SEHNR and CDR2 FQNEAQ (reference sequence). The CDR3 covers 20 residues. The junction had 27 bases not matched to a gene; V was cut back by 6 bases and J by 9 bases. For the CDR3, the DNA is TGTGCCAGCAGTAGAGGTGGGAGCGTTAGCGGGAGCCTACTAAGTGTTGAGCAGTTCTTC. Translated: CASSRGGSVSGSLLSVEQFF.

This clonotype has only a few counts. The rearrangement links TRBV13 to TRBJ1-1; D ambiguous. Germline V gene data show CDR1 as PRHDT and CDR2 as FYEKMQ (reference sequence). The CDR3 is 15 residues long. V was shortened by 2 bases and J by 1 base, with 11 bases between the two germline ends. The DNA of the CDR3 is TGTGCCAGCAGCTTAAACTGGAGCCCGAACACTGAAGCTTTCTTT. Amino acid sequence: CASSLNWSPNTEAFF. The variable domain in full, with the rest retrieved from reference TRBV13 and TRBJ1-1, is AAGVIQSPRHLIKEKRETATLKCYPIPRHDTVYWYQQGPGQDPQFLISFYEKMQSDKGSIPDRFSAQQFSDYHSELNMSSLELGDSALYFCASSLNWSPNTEAFFGQGTRLTVV.

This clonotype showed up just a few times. CDR3 bases: TGTGCCAGCAGTACTTACAATGAGCAGTTCTTC. Protein: CASSTYNEQFF. The gene calls are TRBV28 and TRBJ2-1; no definite D call. Trimming removed 5 bases from V and 4 bases from J, with 3 bases in between. The germline gives CDR1 MDHEN, CDR2 SYDVKM. The CDR3 extends over 11 amino acids. Supplemented by reference TRBV28 and TRBJ2-1, the full variable domain reads DVKVTQSSRYLVKRTGEKVFLECVQDMDHENMFWYRQDPGLGLRLIYFSYDVKMKEKGDIPEGYSVSREKKERFSLILESASTNQTSMYLCASSTYNEQFFGPGTRLTVL.

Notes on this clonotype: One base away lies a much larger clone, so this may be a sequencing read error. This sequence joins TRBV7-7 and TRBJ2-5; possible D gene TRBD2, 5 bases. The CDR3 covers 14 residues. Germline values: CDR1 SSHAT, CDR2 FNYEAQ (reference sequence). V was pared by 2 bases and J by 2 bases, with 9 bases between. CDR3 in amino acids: CASSLRGHQETQYF. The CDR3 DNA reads TGTGCCAGCAGCTTACGAGGGCATCAAGAGACCCAGTACTTC.

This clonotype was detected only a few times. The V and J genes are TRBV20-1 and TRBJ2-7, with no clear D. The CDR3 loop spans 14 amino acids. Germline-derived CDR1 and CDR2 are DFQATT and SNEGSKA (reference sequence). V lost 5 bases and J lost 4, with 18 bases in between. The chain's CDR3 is CSAHTSRSGYEQYF. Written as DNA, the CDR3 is TGCAGTGCTCATACATCTCGCTCGGGTTACGAGCAGTACTTC.

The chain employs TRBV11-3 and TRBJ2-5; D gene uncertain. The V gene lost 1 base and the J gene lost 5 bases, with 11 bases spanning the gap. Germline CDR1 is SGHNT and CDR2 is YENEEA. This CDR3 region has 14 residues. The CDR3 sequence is CASSLVSSAETQYF. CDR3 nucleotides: TGTGCCAGCAGCTTAGTGTCGTCGGCGGAGACCCAGTACTTC.

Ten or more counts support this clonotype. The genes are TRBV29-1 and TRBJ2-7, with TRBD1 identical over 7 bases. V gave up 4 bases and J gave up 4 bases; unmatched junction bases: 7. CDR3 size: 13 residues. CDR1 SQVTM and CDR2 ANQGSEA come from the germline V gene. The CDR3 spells CSVAHRGEYEQYF. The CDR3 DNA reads TGCAGCGTTGCCCACAGGGGAGAGTACGAGCAGTACTTC.

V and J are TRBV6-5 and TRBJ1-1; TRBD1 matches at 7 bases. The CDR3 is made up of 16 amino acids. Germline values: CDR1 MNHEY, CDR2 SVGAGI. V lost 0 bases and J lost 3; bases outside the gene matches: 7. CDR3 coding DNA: TGTGCCAGCAGTTACTCGTATATAGGGGGCCACACTGAAGCTTTCTTT. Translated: CASSYSYIGGHTEAFF.

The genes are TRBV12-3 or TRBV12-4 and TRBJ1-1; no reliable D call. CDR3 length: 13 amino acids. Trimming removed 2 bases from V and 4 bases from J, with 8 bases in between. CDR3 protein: CASSLLEVTEAFF. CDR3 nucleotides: TGTGCCAGCAGTTTATTGGAGGTCACTGAAGCTTTCTTT.

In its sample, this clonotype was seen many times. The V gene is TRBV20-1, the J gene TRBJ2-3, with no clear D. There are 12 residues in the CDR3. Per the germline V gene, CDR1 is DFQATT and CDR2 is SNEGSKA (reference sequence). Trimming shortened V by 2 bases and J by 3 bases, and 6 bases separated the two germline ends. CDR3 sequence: CSARRSTDTQYF. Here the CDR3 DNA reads TGCAGTGCTAGACGGAGTACAGATACGCAGTATTTT.

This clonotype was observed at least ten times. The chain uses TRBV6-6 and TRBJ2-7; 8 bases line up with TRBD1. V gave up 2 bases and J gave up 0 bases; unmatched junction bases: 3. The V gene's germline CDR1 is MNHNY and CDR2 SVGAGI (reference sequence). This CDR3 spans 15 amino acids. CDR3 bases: TGTGCCAGCAGTTACCGGACAGGGAACTCCTACGAGCAGTACTTC. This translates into CASSYRTGNSYEQYF.

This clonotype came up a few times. The CDR3 bases are TGTGCCATCAGTGAGTCGACCTTGCGACGCCATGAGCAGTTCTTC. This gives the protein CAISESTLRRHEQFF. J is TRBJ2-1 and V is TRBV10-3; no clear D gene. With 0 bases removed from V and 8 bases from J, the gap between germline ends came to 14 bases. Germline V gives CDR1 ENHRY, CDR2 SYGVKD. The CDR3 is 15 amino acids.

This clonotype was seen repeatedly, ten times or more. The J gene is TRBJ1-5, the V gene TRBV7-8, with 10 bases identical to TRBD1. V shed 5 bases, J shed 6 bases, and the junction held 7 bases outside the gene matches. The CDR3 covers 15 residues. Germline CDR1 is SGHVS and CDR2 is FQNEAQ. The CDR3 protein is CASSTTGTGVQPQHF. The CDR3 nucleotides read TGTGCCAGCAGCACCACCGGGACAGGGGTTCAGCCCCAGCATTTT.

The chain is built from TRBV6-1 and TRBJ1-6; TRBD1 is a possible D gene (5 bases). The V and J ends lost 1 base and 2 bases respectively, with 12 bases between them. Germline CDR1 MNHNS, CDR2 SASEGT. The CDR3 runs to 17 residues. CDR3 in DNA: TGTGCCAGCAGTGAAGGCGCAGGGTGGACCTATAATTCACCCCTCCACTTT. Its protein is CASSEGAGWTYNSPLHF.

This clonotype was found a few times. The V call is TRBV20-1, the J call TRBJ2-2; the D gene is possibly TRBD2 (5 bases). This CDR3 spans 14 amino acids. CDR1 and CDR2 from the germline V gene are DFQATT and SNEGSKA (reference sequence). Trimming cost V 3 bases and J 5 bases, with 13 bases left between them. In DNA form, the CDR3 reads TGCAGTGCTAGGGAACTCACGGGGACCGGGGAGCTGTTTTTT. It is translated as CSARELTGTGELFF.

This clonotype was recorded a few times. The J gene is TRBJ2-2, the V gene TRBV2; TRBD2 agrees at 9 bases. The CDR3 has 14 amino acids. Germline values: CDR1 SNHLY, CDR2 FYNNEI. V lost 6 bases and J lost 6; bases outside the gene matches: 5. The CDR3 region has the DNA TGTGCCAGCAGCGAGACTAGCGGAGCCGGGGAGCTGTTTTTT. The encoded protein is CASSETSGAGELFF.

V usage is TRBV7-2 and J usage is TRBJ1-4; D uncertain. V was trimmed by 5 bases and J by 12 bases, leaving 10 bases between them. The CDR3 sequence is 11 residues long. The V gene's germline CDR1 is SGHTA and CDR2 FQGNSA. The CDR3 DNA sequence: TGTGCCAGCAGCCCGGCTGAGGAACTGTTTTTT. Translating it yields CASSPAEELFF.

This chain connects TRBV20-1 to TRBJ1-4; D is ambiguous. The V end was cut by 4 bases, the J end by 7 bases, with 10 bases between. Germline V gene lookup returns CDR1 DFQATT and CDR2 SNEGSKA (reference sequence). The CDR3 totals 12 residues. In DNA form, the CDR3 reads TGCAGTGCTACCCGGGCGGGTGAAAAACTGTTTTTT. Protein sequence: CSATRAGEKLFF.

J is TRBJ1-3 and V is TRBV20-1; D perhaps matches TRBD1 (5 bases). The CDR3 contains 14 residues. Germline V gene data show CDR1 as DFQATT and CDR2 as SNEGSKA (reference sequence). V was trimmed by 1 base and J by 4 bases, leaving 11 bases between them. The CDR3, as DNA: TGCAGTGCTAGAGTCCCGACAGCAGGAAACACCATATATTTT. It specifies CSARVPTAGNTIYF.

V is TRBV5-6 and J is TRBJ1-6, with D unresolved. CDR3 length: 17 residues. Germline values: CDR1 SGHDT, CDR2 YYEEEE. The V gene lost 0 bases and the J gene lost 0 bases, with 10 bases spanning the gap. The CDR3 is CASSLATESSYNSPLHF. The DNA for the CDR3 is TGTGCCAGCAGCTTGGCTACAGAGAGCTCCTATAATTCACCCCTCCACTTT. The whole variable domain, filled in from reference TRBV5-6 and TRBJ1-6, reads DAGVTQSPTHLIKTRGQQVTLRCSPKSGHDTVSWYQQALGQGPQFIFQYYEEEERQRGNFPDRFSGHQFPNYSSELNVNALLLGDSALYLCASSLATESSYNSPLHFGNGTRLTVT.

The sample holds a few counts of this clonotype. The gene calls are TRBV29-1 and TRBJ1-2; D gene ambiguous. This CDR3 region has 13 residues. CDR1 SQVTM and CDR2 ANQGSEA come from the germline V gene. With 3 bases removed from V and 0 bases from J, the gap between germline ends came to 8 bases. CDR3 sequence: CSVDLWANYGYTF. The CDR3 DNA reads TGCAGCGTTGATCTTTGGGCTAACTATGGCTACACCTTC.

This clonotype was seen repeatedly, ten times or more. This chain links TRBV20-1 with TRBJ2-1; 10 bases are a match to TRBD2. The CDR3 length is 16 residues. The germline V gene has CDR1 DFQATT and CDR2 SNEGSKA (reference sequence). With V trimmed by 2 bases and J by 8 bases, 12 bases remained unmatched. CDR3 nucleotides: TGCAGTGCTAGATCATTTATTAGCGGGAGGTCTGATGAGCAGTTCTTC. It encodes CSARSFISGRSDEQFF.

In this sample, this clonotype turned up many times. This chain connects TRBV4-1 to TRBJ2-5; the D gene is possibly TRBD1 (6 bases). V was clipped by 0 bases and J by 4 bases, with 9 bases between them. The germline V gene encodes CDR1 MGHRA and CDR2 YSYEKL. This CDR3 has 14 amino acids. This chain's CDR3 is CASSQEGARETQYF. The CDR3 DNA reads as TGCGCCAGCAGCCAAGAGGGGGCGCGAGAGACCCAGTACTTC.